The 32 T cell receptor beta chains below were found in one sample sequenced in a study of blood T cell repertoires in COVID-19. This table comes from immunoSEQ multiplex PCR, and its TCRdb copy is limited to in-frame clones, with some not included. Of about 140,000 clones in the sample, 80% to 90% were seen once. Sequencing used PBMCs or T cells enriched from blood (not recorded which). The receptors stem from a woman aged 45-59 years with acute COVID-19.

The chain recombines TRBV27 with TRBJ2-5; 10 bases are a match to TRBD2. V was pared by 6 bases and J by 4 bases, with 11 bases of the junction left unmatched. From germline, CDR1 is MNHEY and CDR2 SMNVEV (reference sequence). This CDR3 spans 16 amino acids. CDR3 DNA sequence: TGTGCCAGCAGGAAGTCTAGCGGGAGTTGGGGAGAGACCCAGTACTTC. Its protein is CASRKSSGSWGETQYF.

The rearrangement links TRBV4-2 to TRBJ1-1, with D tentatively TRBD1 (5 bases). Trimming took 4 bases from V and 1 from J, leaving 16 bases between them. CDR3 size: 16 residues. CDR1 and CDR2 (germline): LGHNA, YNFKEQ. In DNA form, the CDR3 reads TGTGCCAGCAGCCGAACGCCAGACAGTACGAACACTGAAGCTTTCTTT. Amino acid sequence: CASSRTPDSTNTEAFF.

This sequence joins TRBV24-1 and TRBJ2-2, with 8 nucleotides matching TRBD1. V lost 4 bases and J lost 5; bases outside the gene matches: 5. CDR1 is KGHDR and CDR2 is SFDVKD in the germline V gene. The CDR3 sequence is 15 residues long. The CDR3 spells CATSDVQGVTGELFF. CDR3 in DNA: TGTGCCACCAGTGACGTACAGGGGGTGACCGGGGAGCTGTTTTTT.

Only a few counts were recorded for this clone. The chain uses TRBV29-1 and TRBJ2-2; 9 positions agree with TRBD2. J lost 7 bases, V lost 8 bases, and 8 bases had no gene match. This CDR3 has 13 residues. Germline CDR1 is SQVTM and CDR2 is ANQGSEA. DNA of the CDR3: TGCAGCTCTACCGGGACTAGCAGCGGGGAGCTGTTTTTT. Residues: CSSTGTSSGELFF.

This chain uses TRBV2 with TRBJ2-7; 7 positions match TRBD1. CDR3 length equals 14 residues. Trimming took 5 bases from V and 0 from J; bases not matched to a gene: 4. Germline loops: CDR1 SNHLY, CDR2 FYNNEI. This CDR3 is CASSTDRSSYEQYF. The CDR3 DNA follows: TGTGCCAGCAGTACGGACAGGAGCTCCTACGAGCAGTACTTC.

The chain recombines TRBV7-2 with TRBJ2-2; TRBD1 might be the D (5 bases). The length of the CDR3 is 13 residues. Germline V CDR1 and CDR2: SGHTA, FQGNSA. Deletions cut 2 bases from V and 4 bases from J, with 5 bases between. CDR3 in amino acids: CASSLQGTGELFF. In nucleotides, the CDR3 is TGTGCCAGCAGCTTACAGGGCACCGGGGAGCTGTTTTTT.

The rearrangement uses TRBV19 and TRBJ2-2; 7 nucleotides align to TRBD2. Germline trimming cut 3 bases from V and 7 bases from J; bases unmatched to any gene: 8. This CDR3 region has 15 residues. CDR1 LNHDA and CDR2 SQIVND come from the germline V gene (reference sequence). CDR3 amino acids: CASSMSGGRGGELFF. The CDR3 DNA reads TGTGCCAGTAGTATGTCGGGAGGAAGAGGCGGGGAGCTGTTTTTT.

The CDR3 is CASSPRRSTEAFF. The CDR3, as DNA: TGTGCCAGTTCTCCCCGGCGGAGCACTGAAGCTTTCTTT. The chain employs TRBV19 and TRBJ1-1; D is unclear. The CDR3 covers 13 residues. Deletions cut 8 bases from V and 4 bases from J, with 14 bases between. CDR1 and CDR2 from the germline V gene are LNHDA and SQIVND (reference sequence).

The chain uses TRBV20-1 and TRBJ1-1; unclear D gene. V was shortened by 6 bases and J by 14 bases, with 13 bases between the two germline ends. Per germline, CDR1 DFQATT and CDR2 SNEGSKA (reference sequence). The CDR3 has 9 residues. CDR3 residues: CSAAPSWFF. Written as DNA, the CDR3 is TGCAGTGCAGCCCCTTCTTGGTTCTTT.

J is TRBJ1-1 and V is TRBV28; D possibly corresponds to TRBD1 (5 bases). Germline CDR1 MDHEN, CDR2 SYDVKM. This CDR3 region has 14 residues. V was trimmed by 5 bases and J by 4 bases, leaving 14 bases between them. The DNA for the CDR3 is TGTGCCAGCAGTCTAGGGCGGGGGGGCACTGAAGCTTTCTTT. Amino acid sequence: CASSLGRGGTEAFF.

The chain's CDR3 is CASGRLAGTHNEQFF. The CDR3 DNA is TGTGCCAGCGGCCGACTAGCGGGAACTCACAATGAGCAGTTCTTC. V is TRBV27 and J is TRBJ2-1, with 11 bases matching TRBD2. CDR1 and CDR2 from the germline V gene are MNHEY and SMNVEV (reference sequence). Trimming at V came to 8 bases and at J to 5 bases, leaving 8 bases not matched to a gene. This CDR3 has 15 residues.

The V gene is TRBV11-3, the J gene TRBJ2-7; 7 nucleotides align to TRBD1. Germline V gives CDR1 SGHNT, CDR2 YENEEA. This CDR3 region has 18 residues. The ends lost 0 bases at V and 0 bases at J; junction bases unmatched: 11. The CDR3 loop reads CASSLEELMTGYSYEQYF. The DNA of the CDR3 is TGTGCCAGCAGCTTAGAAGAGCTCATGACAGGGTACTCCTACGAGCAGTACTTC. The variable domain in full, completed from reference TRBV11-3 and TRBJ2-7, reads EAGVVQSPRYKIIEKKQPVAFWCNPISGHNTLYWYLQNLGQGPELLIRYENEEAVDDSQLPKDRFSAERLKGVDSTLKIQPAELGDSAVYLCASSLEELMTGYSYEQYFGPGTRLTVT.

The rearrangement joins TRBV18 to TRBJ2-1; TRBD2 matches 7 bases. The V and J ends lost 1 base and 9 bases, in that order; junction bases with no gene match: 6. CDR1 is KGHSH, CDR2 LQKENI, per germline. The CDR3 consists of 14 residues. Here the CDR3 DNA reads TGTGCCAGCTCACCACGCGGGAGAGAGGGTGAGCAGTTCTTC. This codes for CASSPRGREGEQFF.

The chain carries TRBV6-5 and TRBJ2-1, with 12 bases matching TRBD2. The V segment lost 6 bases and the J segment 8 bases; nucleotides outside the gene matches: 5. The length of the CDR3 is 14 residues. The V gene's germline CDR1 is MNHEY and CDR2 SVGAGI. CDR3 protein: CASSQRLAGDEQFF. The CDR3 DNA follows: TGTGCCAGCAGCCAGAGACTAGCGGGAGATGAGCAGTTCTTC.

The V gene is TRBV25-1, the J gene TRBJ2-5; TRBD2 matches at 11 bases. The CDR3 totals 16 residues. With V trimmed by 6 bases and J by 5 bases, 11 bases remained unmatched. Germline V lookup: CDR1 MGHDK, CDR2 SYGVNS. The CDR3 region has the DNA TGTGCCAGCAGCCATAGCGGGAGGGCTATGGGGGAGACCCAGTACTTC. Protein product: CASSHSGRAMGETQYF.

The V and J genes are TRBV5-1 and TRBJ2-7, with TRBD2 identical over 14 bases. There are 17 residues in the CDR3. Trimming took 5 bases from V and 3 from J; bases not matched to a gene: 10. The germline V gene has CDR1 SGHRS and CDR2 YFSETQ. CDR3: CASRPGGTSGSGYEQYF. CDR3 nucleotide sequence: TGCGCCAGCAGACCGGGGGGGACTAGCGGGAGTGGCTACGAGCAGTACTTC.

The J gene is TRBJ2-2, the V gene TRBV19; 15 bases agree with TRBD2. With 5 bases clipped from V and 1 base from J, the junction kept 14 bases outside the gene matches. The CDR3 loop spans 21 amino acids. Germline V CDR1 and CDR2: LNHDA, SQIVND (reference sequence). For the CDR3, the DNA is TGTGCCAGTAGTTTCACAGGACTAGCGGGAGGGTCGGTAAAGAACACCGGGGAGCTGTTTTTT. Its protein product is CASSFTGLAGGSVKNTGELFF.

The chain uses TRBV27 and TRBJ2-7; D remains ambiguous. Germline V CDR1 and CDR2: MNHEY, SMNVEV (reference sequence). This CDR3 is 15 amino acids long. Trimming removed 7 bases at V and 0 bases at J, with 16 bases between. The CDR3 DNA is TGTGCCAGCACTACAGTCCCTCCCCGCTCCTACGAGCAGTACTTC. Residues: CASTTVPPRSYEQYF.

The gene calls are TRBV21-1 and TRBJ2-6; the D call in the table, TRBD2, was not verified against the DNA. TRBV21-1 is annotated as a pseudogene. This CDR3 contains 18 residues. In DNA form, the CDR3 reads TGTGCCAGCAGCTCCCGGACTAGCGGGAGGTATGGGGCCAACGTCCTGACTTTC. This translates into CASSSRTSGRYGANVLTF.

The rearrangement links TRBV11-2 to TRBJ2-3; 7 bases are a match to TRBD2. This CDR3 spans 15 amino acids. Germline V gives CDR1 SGHAT, CDR2 FQNNGV. V shed 0 bases and J 6 bases; nucleotides not matched to a gene: 6. In nucleotides, the CDR3 is TGTGCCAGCAGCTTAGATGCGGGGGTAACGGATACGCAGTATTTT. Encoded protein: CASSLDAGVTDTQYF.

Here the CDR3 reads CASSLGLAGSPATSGANVLTF. In DNA form, the CDR3 reads TGTGCCAGCAGCCTAGGACTAGCGGGATCCCCCGCGACCTCTGGGGCCAACGTCCTGACTTTC. The rearrangement links TRBV9 to TRBJ2-6; 12 bases align to TRBD2. Germline V CDR1 and CDR2: SGDLS, YYNGEE. The trim removed 4 bases at V and 0 bases at J, leaving 14 bases unmatched. The CDR3 runs 21 residues.

This clone was seen ten or more times. This chain connects TRBV19 to TRBJ1-3; the D is unclear. V shed 3 bases and J shed 0 bases, with 6 bases lying between them. CDR3 length: 14 residues. Per the germline V gene, CDR1 is LNHDA and CDR2 is SQIVND (reference sequence). Here the CDR3 reads CASSMTGSGNTIYF. The CDR3 DNA sequence: TGTGCCAGTAGTATGACGGGCTCTGGAAACACCATATATTTT.

The chain recombines TRBV7-2 with TRBJ2-2, with 11 bases aligning to TRBD2. Germline trimming cut 3 bases from V and 3 bases from J; bases unmatched to any gene: 6. The CDR3 consists of 17 residues. The germline gives CDR1 SGHTA, CDR2 FQGNSA. The CDR3 spells CASSFVSGRADTGELFF. CDR3 coding DNA: TGTGCCAGCAGCTTCGTTAGCGGGAGGGCCGACACCGGGGAGCTGTTTTTT.

The J gene is TRBJ2-6, the V gene TRBV7-8, with 8 nucleotides matching TRBD1. V was pared by 3 bases and J by 0 bases, with 10 bases of the junction left unmatched. Germline CDR1 and CDR2: SGHVS and FQNEAQ. The CDR3 covers 19 residues. CDR3 loop: CASSFLRDRSFSGANVLTF. CDR3 DNA: TGTGCCAGCAGCTTCCTGCGGGACAGGAGCTTCTCTGGGGCCAACGTCCTGACTTTC.

The chain combines TRBV4-1 with TRBJ1-4, with a possible D match to TRBD1 (5 bases). The germline V gene encodes CDR1 MGHRA and CDR2 YSYEKL. V was shortened by 1 base and J by 0 bases, with 6 bases between the two germline ends. This CDR3 is 15 amino acids long. This CDR3 is CASSQAGTTNEKLFF. DNA for the CDR3: TGCGCCAGCAGCCAAGCAGGGACAACTAATGAAAAACTGTTTTTT.

In this sample, this clone turned up a few times. The chain carries TRBV5-3 and TRBJ2-5; 12 bases line up with TRBD2. TRBV5-3 is given ORF status, its function remaining uncertain. The CDR3 is 18 amino acids. Losses at the gene ends were 0 bases for V and 5 bases for J; bases not matched to a gene: 11. CDR3 DNA: TGTGCCAGAAGCTTGGTGGCTAGCGGGAGGGCCGAGGGGGAGACCCAGTACTTC. Encoded protein: CARSLVASGRAEGETQYF.

V and J are TRBV7-8 and TRBJ2-3; 9 bases are shared with TRBD2. Germline CDR1 SGHVS, CDR2 FQNEAQ. Unmatched junction bases numbered 3, after V lost 5 bases and J lost 0 bases. This CDR3 has 15 residues. The CDR3 here is CASSLLAGSTDTQYF. The CDR3 bases are TGTGCCAGCAGCCTTCTAGCGGGAAGCACAGATACGCAGTATTTT.

This sequence joins TRBV3-1 (or the pseudogene TRBV3-2) and TRBJ2-1, with 7 bases that match TRBD2. This CDR3 contains 18 residues. Trimming removed 3 bases from V and 2 bases from J; junction bases left unmatched: 13. The germline V gene encodes CDR1 LGHDT and CDR2 YNNKEL (reference sequence). CDR3 coding DNA: TGTGCCAGCAGCCACGGTTGGGGGGGATTAACCCCCTACAATGAGCAGTTCTTC. Its translation is CASSHGWGGLTPYNEQFF.

This sequence joins TRBV2 and TRBJ1-2; TRBD1 agrees at 9 bases. The CDR3 sequence is 15 residues long. V shed 6 bases, J shed 6 bases, and the junction held 11 bases outside the gene matches. Germline V gives CDR1 SNHLY, CDR2 FYNNEI. CDR3 DNA: TGTGCCAGCAGCCGGGACAGGGTCATTTCGAATGGCTACACCTTC. It yields the protein CASSRDRVISNGYTF.

This chain joins TRBV4-3 and TRBJ1-6; D uncertain. The V end lost 3 bases, the J end lost 7 bases, and 16 bases lay between the germline ends. There are 16 residues in the CDR3. Germline CDR1 reads LGHNA; CDR2 reads YSLEER. CDR3 residues: CASSHGPEDRNSPLHF. DNA of the CDR3: TGCGCCAGCAGCCACGGCCCGGAGGATAGGAATTCACCCCTCCACTTT.

The chain uses TRBV5-1 and TRBJ2-1, with D perhaps matching TRBD2 (5 bases). The germline CDR1 and CDR2 sequences are SGHRS and YFSETQ. V was clipped by 4 bases and J by 6 bases, with 11 bases between them. This CDR3 has 13 amino acids. In nucleotides, the CDR3 is TGCGCCAGCAGCAACGGGAAGGGCAATGAGCAGTTCTTC. Encoded protein: CASSNGKGNEQFF.

V is TRBV7-2 and J is TRBJ1-1; the match to TRBD1 covers 8 bases. Germline CDR1 is SGHTA and CDR2 is FQGNSA. V shed 8 bases and J 5 bases; nucleotides not matched to a gene: 13. The CDR3 has 15 amino acids. The CDR3 spells CASGRQGHQGTEAFF. The CDR3 nucleotides are TGTGCCAGCGGGCGACAGGGGCACCAGGGTACTGAAGCTTTCTTT.